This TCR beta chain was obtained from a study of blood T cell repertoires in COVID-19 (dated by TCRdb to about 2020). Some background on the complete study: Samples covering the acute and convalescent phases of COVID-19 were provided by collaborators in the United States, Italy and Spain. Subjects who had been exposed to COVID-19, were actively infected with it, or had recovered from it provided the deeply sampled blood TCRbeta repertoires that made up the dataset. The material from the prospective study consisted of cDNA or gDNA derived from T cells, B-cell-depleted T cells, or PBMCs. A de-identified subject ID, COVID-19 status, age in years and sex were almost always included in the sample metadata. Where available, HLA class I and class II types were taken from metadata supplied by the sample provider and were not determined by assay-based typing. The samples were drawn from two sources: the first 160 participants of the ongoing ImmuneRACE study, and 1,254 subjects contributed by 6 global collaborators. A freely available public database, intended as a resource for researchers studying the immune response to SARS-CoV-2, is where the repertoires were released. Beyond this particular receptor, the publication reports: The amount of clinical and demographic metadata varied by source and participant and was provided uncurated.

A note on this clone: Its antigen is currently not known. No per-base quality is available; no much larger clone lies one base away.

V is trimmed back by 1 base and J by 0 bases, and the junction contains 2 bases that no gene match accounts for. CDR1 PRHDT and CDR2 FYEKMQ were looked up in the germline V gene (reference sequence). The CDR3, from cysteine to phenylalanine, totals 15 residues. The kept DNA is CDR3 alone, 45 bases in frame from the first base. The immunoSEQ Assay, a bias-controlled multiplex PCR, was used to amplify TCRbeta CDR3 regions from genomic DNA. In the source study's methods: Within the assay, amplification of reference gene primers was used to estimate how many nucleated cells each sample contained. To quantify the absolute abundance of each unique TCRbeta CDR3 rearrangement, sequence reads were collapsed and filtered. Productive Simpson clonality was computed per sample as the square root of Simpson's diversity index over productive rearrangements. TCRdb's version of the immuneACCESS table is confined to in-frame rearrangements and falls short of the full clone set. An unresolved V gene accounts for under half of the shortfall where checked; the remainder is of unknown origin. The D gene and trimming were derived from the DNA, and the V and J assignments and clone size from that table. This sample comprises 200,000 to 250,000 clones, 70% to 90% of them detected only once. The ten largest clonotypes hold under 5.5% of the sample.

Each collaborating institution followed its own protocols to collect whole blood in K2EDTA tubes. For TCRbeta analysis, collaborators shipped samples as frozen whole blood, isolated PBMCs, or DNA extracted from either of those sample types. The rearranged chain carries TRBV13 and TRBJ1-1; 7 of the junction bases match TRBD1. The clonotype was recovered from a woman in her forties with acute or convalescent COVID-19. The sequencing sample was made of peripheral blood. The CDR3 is CASSLAGQMNTEAFF. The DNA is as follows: TGTGCCAGCAGCTTAGCGGGACAGATGAACACTGAAGCTTTCTTT.